The 10 T cell receptor beta chains below come from one sample, sequenced in a study of T cell repertoires in cytomegalovirus infection. MiXCR was run by TCRdb on the reads, yielding one entry per CDR3 protein. This sample carries about 360,000 distinct CDR3 sequences, about a sixth of them seen once, and the ten largest clones take roughly 9%. Sequenced material: PBMCs. Source of these receptors: a human donor in good health (CMV status not recorded). Some clones in this sample may be carry-over from other donors' samples.

This chain joins TRBV12-3 or TRBV12-4 and TRBJ1-1, with 9 bases that match TRBD1. This CDR3 has 17 residues. Unmatched junction bases numbered 12, after V lost 3 bases and J lost 4 bases. The CDR3 nucleotides are TGTGCCAGCAGTTTTGTTGTCGGGACAGGGAGAGTCACTGAAGCTTTCTTT. It translates to CASSFVVGTGRVTEAFF.

This clonotype has more than one count but fewer than ten. The chain uses TRBV12-3 or TRBV12-4 and TRBJ2-5; a weak D match, TRBD2 (5 bases). The CDR3 contains 15 residues. V lost 3 bases and J lost 1, with 12 bases in between. As DNA, the CDR3 is TGTGCCAGCAGTTTCCTAGTTGGAGGCCAAGAGACCCAGTACTTC. This sequence encodes CASSFLVGGQETQYF.

This clonotype was counted at least ten times. The chain recombines TRBV7-8 with TRBJ1-2, with D tentatively TRBD1 (6 bases). Trimming took off 6 bases at V and 4 bases at J, with 21 bases between the two ends. This CDR3 comprises 16 residues. CDR1 SGHVS and CDR2 FQNEAQ come from the germline V gene. The CDR3 DNA sequence: TGTGCCAGCAGACCGAGGGGGGTGCGACCCCCCTATGGCTACACCTTC. It yields the protein CASRPRGVRPPYGYTF.

The chain couples TRBV12-3 or TRBV12-4 to TRBJ1-2; D remains ambiguous. The CDR3 is made up of 15 amino acids. Trimming removed 5 bases at V and 5 bases at J, with 18 bases between. CDR3 nucleotides: TGTGCCAGCAGTCTACCAAATTTACGGATGTATGGCTACACCTTC. It codes for CASSLPNLRMYGYTF.

This chain connects TRBV27 to TRBJ2-2; D call uncertain. The V and J ends lost 5 bases and 7 bases respectively, with 8 bases between them. The CDR3 is made up of 12 amino acids. CDR1 is MNHEY, CDR2 SMNVEV, per germline (reference sequence). This CDR3 reads CASSPPIGELFF. Written as DNA, the CDR3 is TGTGCCAGCAGTCCTCCTATCGGGGAGCTGTTTTTT.

The rearrangement joins TRBV6-8 to TRBJ2-7, with 8 bases identical to TRBD2. Germline CDR1 is MNHGY and CDR2 is SAAAGT. V gave up 6 bases and J gave up 6 bases; unmatched junction bases: 16. The CDR3 has 16 amino acids. The CDR3 reads CASSLNEAGGPCEQYF. Here the CDR3 DNA reads TGTGCCAGCAGCTTGAACGAGGCGGGAGGCCCCTGCGAGCAGTACTTC.

The chain uses TRBV25-1 and TRBJ2-1; D gene ambiguous. Trimming removed 3 bases at V and 2 bases at J, with 8 bases between. CDR1 is MGHDK and CDR2 is SYGVNS in the germline V gene. CDR3 length: 14 amino acids. Here the CDR3 reads CASSDARAYNEQFF. The DNA for the CDR3 is TGTGCCAGCAGTGACGCCCGGGCCTACAATGAGCAGTTCTTC.

This clonotype was seen only a few times. The J gene is TRBJ1-2, the V gene TRBV12-3 or TRBV12-4; 8 bases are a match to TRBD1. This CDR3 has 14 residues. V lost 4 bases to trimming and J lost 2 bases; unmatched junction nucleotides: 3. The CDR3 spells CASSYRGGNYGYTF. CDR3 DNA: TGTGCCAGCAGTTACAGGGGGGGGAACTATGGCTACACCTTC.

Only a few counts were recorded for this clonotype. The chain carries TRBV12-3 or TRBV12-4 and TRBJ2-3, with a possible D match to TRBD1 (5 bases). The CDR3 length is 15 residues. V lost 3 bases and J 4 bases, leaving 14 bases between the germline ends. CDR3 sequence (DNA): TGTGCCAGCAGTTTCGGAGCTCTAGGGGCAGATACGCAGTATTTT. Its translation: CASSFGALGADTQYF.

The sample holds many counts of this clonotype. The chain links TRBV7-2 to TRBJ2-1, with TRBD1 matching 7 bases. CDR1 and CDR2 (germline): SGHTA, FQGNSA. The CDR3 has 15 amino acids. V was clipped by 5 bases and J by 4 bases; unmatched bases: 8. The CDR3 bases are TGTGCCAGCAGCCTGGGACAGCTTACTTACAATGAGCAGTTCTTC. This encodes CASSLGQLTYNEQFF.